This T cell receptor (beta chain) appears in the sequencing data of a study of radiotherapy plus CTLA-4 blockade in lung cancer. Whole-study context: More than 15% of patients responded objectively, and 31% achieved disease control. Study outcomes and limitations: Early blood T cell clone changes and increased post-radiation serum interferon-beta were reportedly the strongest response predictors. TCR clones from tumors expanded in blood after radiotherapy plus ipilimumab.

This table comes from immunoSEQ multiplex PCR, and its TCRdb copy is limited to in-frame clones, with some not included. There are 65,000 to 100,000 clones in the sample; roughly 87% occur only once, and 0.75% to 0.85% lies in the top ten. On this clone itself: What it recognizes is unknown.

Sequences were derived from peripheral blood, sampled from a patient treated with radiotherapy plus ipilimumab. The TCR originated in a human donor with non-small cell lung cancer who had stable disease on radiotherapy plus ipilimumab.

The CDR3 DNA follows: TGTGCCAGCTCTTTCCAAGATACGCAGTATTTT. This gives the protein CASSFQDTQYF. The chain joins TRBV18 to TRBJ2-3, with D unclear. Germline V gene lookup returns CDR1 KGHSH and CDR2 LQKENI. Trimming stripped 6 bases from V and 5 bases from J, with 6 bases between. The CDR3 sequence is 11 residues long.